This TCR beta chain was captured in a study of long-term antiretroviral therapy in people with HIV. Study results and caveats: Whereas controls had wider CDR3 length ranges, HIV repertoires had narrower ones.

Survey level was the resolution at which the v3.0 immunoSEQ assay ran. Clones were sequenced by immunoSEQ multiplex PCR, and TCRdb holds only the in-frame ones, with some missing. The table includes about 44,000 clones, about 95% detected once. The CDR3 has 13 residues. Per the germline V gene, CDR1 is GTSNPN and CDR2 is SVGIG (reference sequence). With 1 base removed from V and 8 bases from J, the gap between germline ends came to 14 bases. To note about this clone: What it binds is unknown.

Only United States sites treated participants with HIV. This sequence was found in a woman aged 45-59 years with HIV. The chain combines TRBV30 with TRBJ1-2; D is uncertain. Sequenced here: unsorted PBMCs, sampled 3.7 years after starting antiretroviral therapy. The CDR3 region is CAWSARAGEGYTF. In DNA, the CDR3 is TGTGCCTGGAGTGCCCGAGCAGGAGAAGGCTACACCTTC.